This is a list of T cell receptor beta chains from one sample in a study of shared clonotypes between healthy human individuals. Produced via immunoSEQ multiplex PCR; TCRdb's table is partial and in-frame only. The data hold roughly 2 million clones, with 95% observed a single time. The sequenced material came from naive CD4+ T cells sorted from blood. The receptors shown here come from a man aged 18 to 29 in good health. The conserved cysteine and the conserved F or W are not part of the CDR3 here. Each record gives: V gene, CDR3 protein.

TRBV5-1 | ASSLATLSSGANVLT
TRBV12-2 | ASRLAIPAYEQY
TRBV10-3 | AISPLGDTQY
TRBV11-2 | ASSFVSSSYNEQF
TRBV6-5 | ASSYSPGANTGELF
TRBV6-6 | ASSPTTASRGQPQH
TRBV2 | ASSVGTSGRGADTQY
TRBV5-4 | ASSSKDGETQY
TRBV15 | ATNRGPQETQY
TRBV2 | ASSGQGSREQY
TRBV27 | ASSSQTSTYEQY
TRBV2 | ASRREGPYEQY
TRBV11-2 | ASSQGGRSDETQY
TRBV28 | ASSFRGANYGYT
TRBV9 | ASSSRPKGTDTQY
TRBV2 | ASSQKRFTDTQY
TRBV7-9 | ASSSFRDTGPSGYT
TRBV5-4 | ASSSDGTYGYT
TRBV6-1 | ASSEAHRAYEQY
TRBV4-2 | ASSQAAGGDETQY
TRBV18 | ASSPLAVEETQY
TRBV10-3 | AISESTTGGAKIYGYT
TRBV5-1 | ASSLGGAQDEAF
TRBV9 | ASSVGGQGFGNTIY
TRBV5-1 | ASMQGTGPSSYEQY
TRBV6-7 | ASSYRDRYSGRANEQF
TRBV7-9 | ASSFGIGAGEKLF
TRBV4-1 | ASSLGTDLNTEAF
TRBV11-3 | ASSFGPNNEQF
TRBV10-3 | AISERTSNTGELF
TRBV27 | ASSIAGQGFYEQY
TRBV2 | ASSEDAAGGQNEQF
TRBV7-2 | ASSPGTEGYEQY